This paragraph covers one TCR beta chain sequence. Its specificity is unknown. Trimming left V 2 bases short and J 0 bases short, with 16 bases between. CDR1 GTSNPN and CDR2 SVGIG come from the germline V gene (reference sequence). The CDR3 loop spans 16 amino acids. Only in-frame clones appear in the TCRdb table, and some are missing; sequencing was by immunoSEQ multiplex PCR. Of more than 65,000 clones listed, roughly 90% are singletons. The data were obtained in a study of T cell clones after liver transplantation. Study information: Three of the eight recipients were HCV-positive; the rest had non-autoimmune, non-viral transplant indications. At least one year of complete immunosuppression withdrawal without enzymes over twice normal defined tolerance. Broader study findings: A larger donor-reactive than third-party decline suggested partial antigen-specific deletion.

The sequence derives from a human donor who received a liver transplant. J is TRBJ1-1 and V is TRBV30; maybe TRBD1 (6 bases). The sequenced sample was CD4+ T cells from blood, obtained before liver transplant. The CDR3 coding sequence is TGTGCCTGGAGTCTCACTTGGGACATTATGAACACTGAAGCTTTCTTT. It codes for CAWSLTWDIMNTEAFF.